These T cell receptor beta chains were read from a single sample in a study of shared clonotypes between healthy human individuals. Assay used: immunoSEQ multiplex PCR; TCRdb lists only in-frame clones, some missing. The sample comprises 1,400,000 or so clones, about 98.5% of which are singletons, and under 0.45% rests with the top ten. Specimen: naive CD4+ T cells sorted from blood. These receptors were obtained from a man younger than 45 in good health. Each CDR3 is given without its conserved first and last residue. The order of the fields is D gene, V gene, J gene, CDR3 protein. The D gene is left open where the match is weak.

d_call: .
v_call: TRBV5-4
j_call: TRBJ2-3
cdr3_aa: ASSTKGGDTQY

d_call: .
v_call: TRBV2
j_call: TRBJ2-1
cdr3_aa: ASSRDRGSYNEQF

d_call: .
v_call: TRBV29-1
j_call: TRBJ2-2
cdr3_aa: SVRGDRRVGELF

d_call: .
v_call: TRBV14
j_call: TRBJ1-2
cdr3_aa: ASSRVGAPNYGYT

d_call: TRBD1
v_call: TRBV9
j_call: TRBJ1-3
cdr3_aa: ASSVELPPPPGQGLFGNTIY

d_call: .
v_call: TRBV2
j_call: TRBJ2-7
cdr3_aa: ASNQGSYEQY

d_call: .
v_call: TRBV27
j_call: TRBJ2-3
cdr3_aa: ASSLWDSDTDTQY

d_call: TRBD2
v_call: TRBV5-1
j_call: TRBJ2-1
cdr3_aa: ASSLGTSVDYEQF

d_call: TRBD2
v_call: TRBV10-3
j_call: TRBJ2-1
cdr3_aa: AISRSDTSGLSSYNEQF

d_call: .
v_call: TRBV2
j_call: TRBJ2-1
cdr3_aa: ASSEELAGLDEQF

d_call: .
v_call: TRBV15
j_call: TRBJ2-7
cdr3_aa: ATSRAGSAPYEQY

d_call: .
v_call: TRBV29-1
j_call: TRBJ2-7
cdr3_aa: SVAEGTYEQY

d_call: .
v_call: TRBV5-8
j_call: TRBJ2-2
cdr3_aa: ASSLGAGHTGELF

d_call: TRBD1
v_call: TRBV27
j_call: TRBJ2-5
cdr3_aa: ASSPRDRRQETQY

d_call: .
v_call: TRBV18
j_call: TRBJ2-1
cdr3_aa: ASSSGRNNEQF

d_call: TRBD1
v_call: TRBV5-1
j_call: TRBJ1-5
cdr3_aa: ASSSWTGVQPQH

d_call: TRBD1
v_call: TRBV6-4
j_call: TRBJ2-7
cdr3_aa: ASSRPGKCAGGLYEQY

d_call: .
v_call: TRBV27
j_call: TRBJ2-2
cdr3_aa: ASSLSVQGLTGELF

d_call: .
v_call: TRBV29-1
j_call: TRBJ2-2
cdr3_aa: SVDQGKKTGELF

d_call: TRBD2
v_call: TRBV7-2
j_call: TRBJ2-7
cdr3_aa: ASSFVGTTYEQY

d_call: TRBD2
v_call: TRBV29-1
j_call: TRBJ2-2
cdr3_aa: SVPGLASTGELF

d_call: .
v_call: TRBV6-9
j_call: TRBJ1-5
cdr3_aa: ASTLGGGGDPRDSNQPQH

d_call: .
v_call: TRBV7-9
j_call: TRBJ1-5
cdr3_aa: ASSLARGIDNQPQH

d_call: .
v_call: TRBV4-3
j_call: TRBJ2-7
cdr3_aa: ASSLARAYEQY

d_call: .
v_call: TRBV5-5
j_call: TRBJ1-4
cdr3_aa: ASSLRRANEKLF

d_call: TRBD1
v_call: TRBV15
j_call: TRBJ2-7
cdr3_aa: ATSTGTEYEQY

d_call: .
v_call: TRBV10-1
j_call: TRBJ1-1
cdr3_aa: ASSESGMATEAF

d_call: .
v_call: TRBV5-1
j_call: TRBJ2-2
cdr3_aa: ASSLAGTGTGELF

d_call: TRBD1
v_call: TRBV15
j_call: TRBJ2-5
cdr3_aa: ATSRQGARETQY

d_call: TRBD2
v_call: TRBV27
j_call: TRBJ2-7
cdr3_aa: ASSRAGTSHEQY

d_call: TRBD1
v_call: TRBV9
j_call: TRBJ2-3
cdr3_aa: ASSVHPGDQGARTTDTQY

d_call: TRBD1
v_call: TRBV4-1
j_call: TRBJ1-2
cdr3_aa: ASSQGTGEGYT

d_call: TRBD1
v_call: TRBV19
j_call: TRBJ1-2
cdr3_aa: ASSYGRTGGTGYT

d_call: .
v_call: TRBV5-8
j_call: TRBJ1-2
cdr3_aa: ASSEPRDSLFSLYGYT

d_call: .
v_call: TRBV7-9
j_call: TRBJ2-7
cdr3_aa: ASSWGSTLSYEQY

d_call: TRBD2
v_call: TRBV29-1
j_call: TRBJ2-1
cdr3_aa: SVLSGRGSYNEQF

d_call: .
v_call: TRBV15
j_call: TRBJ2-2
cdr3_aa: ATSRDYGAANTGELF

d_call: .
v_call: TRBV29-1
j_call: TRBJ2-2
cdr3_aa: SVVTVLGGTGELF

d_call: .
v_call: TRBV28
j_call: TRBJ1-2
cdr3_aa: ATETAGASFYGYT

d_call: .
v_call: TRBV7-2
j_call: TRBJ2-5
cdr3_aa: ASSQTGLGETQY

d_call: .
v_call: TRBV6-5
j_call: TRBJ2-3
cdr3_aa: ASSYSTKASTQY

d_call: TRBD2
v_call: TRBV2
j_call: TRBJ2-7
cdr3_aa: ASRPGLAGYEQY

d_call: TRBD1
v_call: TRBV9
j_call: TRBJ2-7
cdr3_aa: ASSVGDRSYEQY

d_call: TRBD1
v_call: TRBV5-4
j_call: TRBJ2-7
cdr3_aa: ASSRQGTLYEQY

d_call: .
v_call: TRBV7-8
j_call: TRBJ1-2
cdr3_aa: ASSLGTANYGYT

d_call: TRBD2
v_call: TRBV28
j_call: TRBJ2-1
cdr3_aa: ASSGINEQF

d_call: .
v_call: TRBV25-1
j_call: TRBJ2-1
cdr3_aa: ASRSVPNEQF

d_call: .
v_call: TRBV27
j_call: TRBJ2-7
cdr3_aa: ASSLNGGLAYEQY

d_call: .
v_call: TRBV29-1
j_call: TRBJ2-7
cdr3_aa: SVPGPSSYEQY

d_call: .
v_call: TRBV28
j_call: TRBJ2-7
cdr3_aa: ASSFPGLLSIQNEQY

d_call: .
v_call: TRBV5-4
j_call: TRBJ1-1
cdr3_aa: ASSLVRGTYGEAF

d_call: .
v_call: TRBV6-5
j_call: TRBJ2-7
cdr3_aa: ASSVPGLSVEQY

d_call: TRBD1
v_call: TRBV19
j_call: TRBJ1-4
cdr3_aa: ASSIGRTGNEKLF